This section outlines one T cell receptor (beta chain) sequence together with its context. The data belong to a study of Ad26.COV2.S vaccination and SARS-CoV-2 variants. Some clones are missing from TCRdb's copy, which holds only in-frame ones; the method was immunoSEQ multiplex PCR. The table lists about 350,000 clones, approximately 85% of them singletons, with about 3.5% in the top ten. V was trimmed by 0 bases and J by 7 bases, leaving 8 bases between them. Per the germline V gene, CDR1 is SGHDT and CDR2 is YYEEEE. The CDR3 contains 13 residues. This sample's treatment: about 20 received Ad26.COV2.S at low or high dose, single or two shots; several received placebo; per-sample allocation not given. Repertoires come from day 63 after the first vaccine or placebo injection.

The rearrangement links TRBV5-6 to TRBJ2-1; D call uncertain. The source material was peripheral blood, sampled in a trial of Ad26.COV2.S vaccine versus placebo. This sequence was found in a person between 18 and 60 years old who received the Ad26.COV2.S COVID-19 vaccine or a placebo. CDR3 in amino acids: CASSLEMWNEQFF. CDR3 DNA sequence: TGTGCCAGCAGCTTGGAGATGTGGAATGAGCAGTTCTTC.